This T cell receptor beta chain was profiled in a study of regulatory T cells in long-lasting Graves disease. Findings and caveats of the study: Favored usage of TRBV28, TRBJ1-2 and TRBJ2-5 was recorded in persistent disease. Newly diagnosed Graves' patients exceeded persistent ones in TCR diversity.

The sample's time point: persistent/refractory GD, antithyroid drugs over 5 years with positive TRAb. PBMC-extracted RNA yielded the TCR library. American Thyroid Association guidelines defined Graves' disease diagnosis. Many counts were recorded for this clonotype. The antigen is unknown. Assembly of TCR beta libraries relied on iRepertoire HTBI primers together with Arm-PCR of CDR3 regions. TCRdb ran MiXCR on the multiplex PCR reads and lists one entry per CDR3 protein. The table has 420,000 or so distinct CDR3 sequences, 23% seen once; the top ten hold about 26%. There are 14 residues in the CDR3. J gave up 2 bases and V 4 bases, and 4 bases lay outside the gene matches. Germline V lookup: CDR1 KGHSH, CDR2 LQKENI.

The specimen comprised peripheral blood mononuclear cells (PBMCs), sampled when the disease was refractory, from a patient treated with antithyroid drugs. This sequence joins TRBV18 and TRBJ2-5, with 7 bases that match TRBD1. This TCR derives from a female donor with Graves disease. The CDR3 DNA reads as TGTGCCAGCTCACAGACGGGACAGCAAGAGACCCAGTACTTC. This gives the protein CASSQTGQQETQYF. Full variable domain (missing parts from reference TRBV18 and TRBJ2-5): NAGVMQNPRHLVRRRGQEARLRCSPMKGHSHVYWYRQLPEEGLKFMVYLQKENIIDESGMPKERFSAEFPKEGPSILRIQQVVRGDSAAYFCASSQTGQQETQYFGPGTRLLVL.